These T cell receptor beta chains were read from a single sample in a study of blood T cell repertoires in COVID-19. Repertoires were generated with immunoSEQ multiplex PCR, while TCRdb's copy carries only in-frame clones and drops some. This table holds 220,000 or so clones, around 83% found once. Sample: PBMCs or T cells enriched from blood (not recorded which). Receptors were obtained from a woman in her 40s with acute COVID-19. Both conserved end residues are part of each CDR3. Size values are once, few and many counts, or a class for expanded clones, and some rows have none.

TRBV7-3	TRBJ1-1	once	CASSLNGMNTEAFF
TRBV27	TRBJ1-2	.	CAVGGGYGYTF
TRBV12-5	TRBJ1-1	.	CASGLVGQGTEAFF
TRBV24-1	TRBJ2-1	.	CATRQGADNEQFF
TRBV2	TRBJ2-1	.	CASRKDLYNEQFF
TRBV5-4	TRBJ1-1	.	CASKKGWGDTEAFF
TRBV7-2	TRBJ1-3	.	CASSSGPYVTGNTIYF
TRBV29-1	TRBJ2-7	once	CSVGQGMGYEQYF
TRBV6-2/TRBV6-3	TRBJ2-5	.	CASSPSRLTGTSGRETQYF
TRBV3-1/TRBV3-2	TRBJ1-2	.	CASSQEGRGYTF
TRBV29-1	TRBJ2-6	.	CSVKRTGGSSGANVLTF
TRBV7-2	TRBJ2-1	.	CASSFGGGAYNEQFF
TRBV10-1	TRBJ2-5	.	CASSESFRTGEQETQYF
TRBV6-2/TRBV6-3	TRBJ2-3	.	CASSSPSGTTADTQYF
TRBV14	TRBJ1-1	.	CASSQWSFEAFF
TRBV6-8	TRBJ1-4	.	CAVTRWAREKLFF
TRBV3-1/TRBV3-2	TRBJ1-2	.	CASSLWTVNQGGYTF
TRBV19	TRBJ1-2	.	CARPGYRNGYTF
TRBV9	TRBJ2-3	.	CASSDGPGGSTDTQYF
TRBV6-1	TRBJ2-7	few	CASSEALDRGTYEQYF
TRBV7-2	TRBJ2-1	.	CASGPGAGAYNEQFF
TRBV12-3/TRBV12-4	TRBJ2-5	once	CASTQGEETQYF
TRBV3-1/TRBV3-2	TRBJ1-2	.	CASSRDTYGYTF
TRBV2	TRBJ1-3	.	CASKVNRGENTIYF